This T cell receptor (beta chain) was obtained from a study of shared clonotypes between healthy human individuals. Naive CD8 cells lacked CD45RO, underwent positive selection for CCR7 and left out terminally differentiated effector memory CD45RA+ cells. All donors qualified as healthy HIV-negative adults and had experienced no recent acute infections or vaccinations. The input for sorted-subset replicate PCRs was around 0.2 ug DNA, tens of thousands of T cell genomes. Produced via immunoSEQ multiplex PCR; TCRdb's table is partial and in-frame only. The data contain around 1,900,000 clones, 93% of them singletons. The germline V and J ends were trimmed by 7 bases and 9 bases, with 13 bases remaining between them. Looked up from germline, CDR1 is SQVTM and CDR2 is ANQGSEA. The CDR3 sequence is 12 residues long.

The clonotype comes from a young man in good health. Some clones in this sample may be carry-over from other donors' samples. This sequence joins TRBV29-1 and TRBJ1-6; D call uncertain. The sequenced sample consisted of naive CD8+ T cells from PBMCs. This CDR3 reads CSAGNVGSPLHF. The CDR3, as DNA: TGCAGCGCCGGGAACGTCGGTTCACCCCTCCACTTT.